This T cell receptor (beta chain) was documented in a study of patients and donors after allogeneic stem cell transplantation. The V gene end was trimmed by 4 bases and the J gene end by 4 bases; junction bases not matched to a gene: 9. Germline V gene lookup returns CDR1 LGHNA and CDR2 YSLEER. The CDR3 is 15 amino acids. TCRdb analysed the RT-PCR reads with MiXCR anew, one entry per CDR3 protein. Here the sample spans some 960,000 distinct CDR3 sequences, about 20% being singletons. The table lists this clonotype with a few counts. This clonotype originated in a human donor who was either an allogeneic HSCT recipient or a stem cell or donor lymphocyte infusion donor (not recorded which). It is not recorded whose cells these are; they may come from a transplant donor. The sequencing sample was made of blood, either unsorted or a sorted T cell fraction (not recorded which). This rearrangement joins TRBV4-3 to TRBJ1-2; 7 bases fit TRBD1. DNA for the CDR3: TGCGCCAGCAGCCCCCGGACAGGCTACGGCTATGGCTACACCTTC. The encoded protein is CASSPRTGYGYGYTF.